Listed below are T cell receptor beta chains from one sample, sequenced in a study of T cell responses to AZD1222 COVID-19 vaccine. Generated by immunoSEQ multiplex PCR, the TCRdb table keeps only in-frame clones and is missing some. The sample records some 170,000 clones, about 90% being singletons. The material sequenced was peripheral blood, taken on day 0 of MenACWY control vaccination. These receptors originate from an adult in good health. Both conserved end residues are part of each CDR3. Fields, in order: clone size, V gene, D gene, J gene, CDR3 protein, CDR3 DNA. D genes are given only for firm matches. Clone size is stated in some rows and not others, as once, few, many or a class when expanded.

>.|TRBV7-8|TRBD1|TRBJ1-6
CASSPGGASGSPLHF
TGTGCCAGCAGTCCAGGGGGAGCCTCGGGTTCACCCCTCCACTTT
>.|TRBV19|.|TRBJ2-1
CASTHNYNEQFF
TGTGCCAGTACCCATAACTACAATGAGCAGTTCTTC
>.|TRBV2|TRBD2|TRBJ2-7
CASRGLFYEQYF
TGTGCCAGCCGGGGACTATTCTACGAGCAGTACTTC
>once|TRBV20-1|.|TRBJ2-7
CSSGTYEQYF
TGCAGTTCCGGGACCTACGAGCAGTACTTC
>.|TRBV11-2|TRBD2|TRBJ2-1
CASSLNAGLAGYNEQFF
TGTGCCAGCAGCTTAAACGCCGGACTAGCGGGCTACAATGAGCAGTTCTTC
>.|TRBV6-5|TRBD1|TRBJ2-7
CASSKDRGRPYEQYF
TGTGCCAGCAGTAAGGACAGGGGACGACCCTACGAGCAGTACTTC
>.|TRBV19|.|TRBJ2-1
CARLPGTDPLAEQFF
TGTGCCAGACTCCCCGGGACCGACCCACTGGCTGAGCAGTTCTTC
>.|TRBV27|.|TRBJ2-7
CASSSGSFYEQYF
TGTGCCAGCAGTTCCGGCTCCTTCTACGAGCAGTACTTC
>.|TRBV30|.|TRBJ1-2
CAWSVPARYGYTF
TGTGCCTGGAGTGTACCGGCTCGCTATGGCTACACCTTC
>once|TRBV27|.|TRBJ1-2
CASSPRLGDGNYGYTF
TGTGCCAGCAGTCCGCGGTTAGGGGATGGTAACTATGGCTACACCTTC
>.|TRBV19|.|TRBJ1-5
CASSISGQLLQPQHF
TGTGCCAGTAGTATATCTGGGCAGTTGCTTCAGCCCCAGCATTTT
>.|TRBV10-3|.|TRBJ1-2
CAISESGAGHWGYTF
TGTGCCATCAGTGAGTCGGGGGCAGGGCACTGGGGCTACACCTTC
>.|TRBV30|.|TRBJ2-7
CAWNSGLYEQYF
TGTGCCTGGAATTCAGGGCTCTACGAGCAGTACTTC
>.|TRBV24-1|TRBD1|TRBJ2-7
CATSGGQKTYEQYF
TGTGCCACCAGTGGGGGACAGAAGACCTACGAGCAGTACTTC
>.|TRBV10-3|.|TRBJ2-1
CAISLNNEQFF
TGTGCCATCAGTCTTAACAATGAGCAGTTCTTC
>.|TRBV3-1/TRBV3-2|.|TRBJ1-5
CASSPALNQPQHF
TGTGCCAGCAGCCCAGCGCTCAATCAGCCCCAGCATTTT